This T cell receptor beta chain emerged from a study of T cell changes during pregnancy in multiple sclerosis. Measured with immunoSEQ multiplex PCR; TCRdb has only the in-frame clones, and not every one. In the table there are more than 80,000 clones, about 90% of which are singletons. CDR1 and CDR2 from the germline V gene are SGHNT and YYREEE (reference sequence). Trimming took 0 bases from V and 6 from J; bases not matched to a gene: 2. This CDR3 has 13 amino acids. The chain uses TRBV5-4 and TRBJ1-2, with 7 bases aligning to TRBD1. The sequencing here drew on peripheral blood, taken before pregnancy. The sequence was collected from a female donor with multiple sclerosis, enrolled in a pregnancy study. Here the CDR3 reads CASSLAGTDGYTF. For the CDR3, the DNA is TGTGCCAGCAGCTTGGCCGGGACAGATGGCTACACCTTC.